The 11 T cell receptor beta chains reported below all come from one sample, sequenced in a study of blood T cell repertoires in COVID-19. Sequencing was performed with immunoSEQ multiplex PCR; in TCRdb, only in-frame clones are kept and a portion is missing. The sample consists of fewer than 500,000 clones, 75% to 90% of them appearing once. Sequencing used PBMCs or T cells enriched from blood (not recorded which). The source of these receptors is a man between 25 and 39 years old who had recovered from COVID-19.

The V gene is TRBV27, the J gene TRBJ2-2; D may be TRBD2 (5 bases). Germline-derived CDR1 and CDR2 are MNHEY and SMNVEV (reference sequence). V dropped 6 bases and J dropped 1 base, with 12 bases sitting between them. CDR3 length equals 15 residues. This CDR3 reads CASRARGLNTGELFF. CDR3 in DNA: TGTGCCAGCAGAGCCCGAGGGTTGAACACCGGGGAGCTGTTTTTT.

The chain employs TRBV3-1 (or the pseudogene TRBV3-2) and TRBJ2-7, with D hard to call. The length of the CDR3 is 12 residues. The V end lost 1 base, the J end lost 9 bases, and 10 bases lay between the germline ends. Looked up from germline, CDR1 is LGHDT and CDR2 is YNNKEL (reference sequence). The CDR3 region is CASSQAPRGQYF. CDR3 DNA: TGTGCCAGCAGCCAAGCTCCTCGCGGGCAGTACTTC.

Here the CDR3 DNA reads TGTGCCAGCAGAATGACCGGGACAGGGAACGGCTACACCTTC. Protein: CASRMTGTGNGYTF. The chain carries TRBV27 and TRBJ1-2; 9 nucleotides line up with TRBD1. Germline V lookup: CDR1 MNHEY, CDR2 SMNVEV (reference sequence). With 6 bases clipped from V and 8 bases from J, the junction kept 10 bases outside the gene matches. This CDR3 spans 14 amino acids.

The V and J genes are TRBV2 and TRBJ2-5; 9 bases are a match to TRBD2. The V segment lost 5 bases and the J segment 5 bases; nucleotides outside the gene matches: 12. This CDR3 spans 16 amino acids. The germline CDR1 and CDR2 sequences are SNHLY and FYNNEI. In DNA, the CDR3 is TGTGCCAGCAGTAGAGATAGCGGGAGATTGCGGGAGACCCAGTACTTC. It is translated as CASSRDSGRLRETQYF.

This chain joins TRBV10-3 and TRBJ2-3; 7 bases agree with TRBD2. V gave up 7 bases and J gave up 2 bases; unmatched junction bases: 6. The CDR3 length is 14 residues. CDR1 ENHRY and CDR2 SYGVKD come from the germline V gene. DNA of the CDR3: TGTGCCATCACCTCGGGAGGTCCCACAGATACGCAGTATTTT. It codes for CAITSGGPTDTQYF.

V gene TRBV5-6 combines with J gene TRBJ2-1; 9 bases are shared with TRBD1. The CDR3 spans 17 residues. The V gene's germline CDR1 is SGHDT and CDR2 YYEEEE. With V trimmed by 6 bases and J by 4 bases, 14 bases remained unmatched. CDR3 in DNA: TGTGCCAGCAAAGGGGACAGGGCCTCCGGTCTGTACAATGAGCAGTTCTTC. This encodes CASKGDRASGLYNEQFF.

The chain carries TRBV20-1 and TRBJ1-6, with 9 bases matching TRBD1. The CDR3 has 14 amino acids. CDR1 is DFQATT, CDR2 SNEGSKA, per germline (reference sequence). Trimming removed 3 bases from V and 12 bases from J; junction bases left unmatched: 9. This CDR3 is CSASSGTGSEPLHF. The CDR3 nucleotides are TGCAGTGCTAGTTCCGGGACAGGGTCCGAACCCCTCCACTTT.

This clone was detected a few times. The gene calls are TRBV28 and TRBJ1-6; the D is unclear. V dropped 5 bases and J dropped 9 bases, with 17 bases sitting between them. The CDR3 length is 15 residues. Germline loops: CDR1 MDHEN, CDR2 SYDVKM. CDR3 sequence: CASSPRALGSSPLHF. CDR3 nucleotide sequence: TGTGCCAGCAGTCCCCGGGCCCTAGGGAGTTCACCCCTCCACTTT.

V gene TRBV27 combines with J gene TRBJ1-2; tentative D call: TRBD1 (6 bases). Germline V gene data show CDR1 as MNHEY and CDR2 as SMNVEV (reference sequence). Trimming stripped 7 bases from V and 4 bases from J, with 19 bases between. The length of the CDR3 is 15 residues. The CDR3 DNA follows: TGTGCCAGCACTCCCCTGGGGGCCGCTGCCTATGGCTACACCTTC. It encodes CASTPLGAAAYGYTF.

This clone was seen once. The chain uses TRBV30 and TRBJ1-2, with D perhaps matching TRBD1 (5 bases). Germline V lookup: CDR1 GTSNPN, CDR2 SVGIG (reference sequence). This CDR3 region has 13 residues. Trimming removed 3 bases from V and 8 bases from J, with 16 bases in between. The CDR3 DNA is TGTGCCTGGAGAGGGGCATGGATCGGAGGCTACACCTTC. It yields the protein CAWRGAWIGGYTF.

The CDR3: CASSIGLAGYQETQYF. The CDR3 DNA sequence: TGTGCCAGTAGTATAGGACTAGCGGGGTACCAAGAGACCCAGTACTTC. The rearrangement uses TRBV19 and TRBJ2-5; 11 positions match TRBD2. The CDR3 is 16 residues long. V trimming: 1 base; J trimming: 0 bases; junction bases outside the gene matches: 1. From germline, CDR1 is LNHDA and CDR2 SQIVND (reference sequence).